One and the same sample provided the 13 T cell receptor beta chains below, sequenced in a study of cytomegalovirus exposure and HLA in healthy donors (TCRdb year 2017). Receptor amplification or capture employed the immunoSEQ multiplex PCR assay. For the multiplex PCR, a mixture combining 60 forward primers for TCR Vbeta segments and 13 reverse primers for TCR Jbeta segments was used. Imported from immuneACCESS, the table was reduced by TCRdb to in-frame sequences with V and J called. These copies leave out some clones; in studies compared against another copy, an unresolved V gene accounts for under half, and the cause of the remainder is not known. The sample table holds about 160,000 clones, of which approximately 80% were seen once. Over 2% of the sample belongs to the ten largest clones. Sequences were obtained from PBMCs. Receptors were obtained from a woman in her 40s in good health and CMV-seropositive.

V usage is TRBV11-3 and J usage is TRBJ2-2; 7 bases agree with TRBD1. V trimming: 3 bases; J trimming: 0 bases; junction bases outside the gene matches: 1. Looked up from germline, CDR1 is SGHNT and CDR2 is YENEEA. CDR3 length: 15 residues. CDR3 nucleotides: TGTGCCAGCAGCTTCCAGGGGGCGAACACCGGGGAGCTGTTTTTT. Its translation: CASSFQGANTGELFF.

The rearrangement uses TRBV4-3 and TRBJ2-1; 10 nucleotides align to TRBD1. The CDR3 contains 17 residues. Germline assignment: CDR1 LGHNA and CDR2 YSLEER. The V and J ends lost 5 bases and 5 bases, in that order; junction bases with no gene match: 12. CDR3 in amino acids: CASSESSGTGVDNEQFF. CDR3 in DNA: TGCGCCAGCAGCGAGTCCTCCGGGACAGGGGTAGACAATGAGCAGTTCTTC.

The chain couples TRBV18 to TRBJ2-2, with 10 bases fitting TRBD2. Germline V lookup: CDR1 KGHSH, CDR2 LQKENI. J lost 6 bases, V lost 1 base, and 5 bases had no gene match. CDR3 length equals 16 residues. The CDR3 here is CASSPLAGGVAGELFF. The CDR3 DNA reads TGTGCCAGCTCACCACTAGCGGGAGGAGTAGCCGGGGAGCTGTTTTTT.

On this clone: Compared with germline, one end of the junction differs, possibly owing to a read error. The chain employs TRBV18 and TRBJ2-3; 9 bases align to TRBD1. The V gene's germline CDR1 is KGHSH and CDR2 LQKENI. The CDR3 contains 15 residues. In DNA, the CDR3 is TGTGCCAGCTCATTAACGGGACAGGGCACAGATACGAAGTATTTT. Translated: CASSLTGQGTDTKYF.

This sequence joins TRBV29-1 and TRBJ1-1, with D possibly being TRBD1 (6 bases). This CDR3 spans 13 amino acids. The ends were cut back, 1 base at V and 2 bases at J, with 8 bases in the middle. Germline assignment: CDR1 SQVTM and CDR2 ANQGSEA. CDR3 bases: TGCAGCGTTGAAGGACAGGTCAACACTGAAGCTTTCTTT. Its translation: CSVEGQVNTEAFF.

This chain connects TRBV2 to TRBJ2-2; TRBD1 aligns across 7 bases. Germline V CDR1 and CDR2: SNHLY, FYNNEI. The CDR3 contains 15 residues. J gave up 0 bases and V 6 bases, and 4 bases lay outside the gene matches. The CDR3 sequence is CASSTGTANTGELFF. CDR3 bases: TGTGCCAGCAGCACCGGGACAGCGAACACCGGGGAGCTGTTTTTT.

The rearrangement links TRBV11-2 to TRBJ2-2, with D maybe TRBD2 (5 bases). CDR1 is SGHAT, CDR2 FQNNGV, per germline. This CDR3 has 17 residues. V was cut by 4 bases and J by 2 bases, with 17 bases left in between. CDR3 region: CASSSEWGEGNTGELFF. CDR3 DNA: TGTGCCAGCAGCTCCGAATGGGGTGAGGGCAACACCGGGGAGCTGTTTTTT.

The chain carries TRBV28 and TRBJ1-2, with a weak D call TRBD1 (6 bases). CDR3 length equals 14 residues. In germline, CDR1 is MDHEN, CDR2 SYDVKM. V was trimmed by 5 bases and J by 8 bases, leaving 18 bases between them. Here the CDR3 reads CASSAQGTRAGYTF. The CDR3 DNA reads as TGTGCCAGCAGTGCCCAGGGGACCCGAGCCGGCTACACCTTC.

This clone came up once. This chain joins TRBV5-1 and TRBJ2-7, with unresolved D. Germline CDR1 is SGHRS and CDR2 is YFSETQ. The V end lost 0 bases, the J end lost 3 bases, and 13 bases lay between the germline ends. CDR3 size: 15 residues. This CDR3 reads CASSLELLVGYEQYF. DNA for the CDR3: TGCGCCAGCAGCTTGGAACTTCTAGTGGGCTACGAGCAGTACTTC. The full variable domain, in which reference TRBV5-1 and TRBJ2-7 provide the parts outside the CDR3, is KAGVTQTPRYLIKTRGQQVTLSCSPISGHRSVSWYQQTPGQGLQFLFEYFSETQRNKGNFPGRFSGRQFSNSRSEMNVSTLELGDSALYLCASSLELLVGYEQYFGPGTRLTVT.

The rearrangement uses TRBV30 and TRBJ2-7; TRBD2 might be the D (6 bases). This CDR3 is 13 amino acids long. V dropped 2 bases and J dropped 1 base, with 9 bases sitting between them. Germline CDR1 is GTSNPN and CDR2 is SVGIG (reference sequence). In DNA, the CDR3 is TGTGCCTGGAGTCCCGGGACTTCCTACGAGCAGTACTTC. This sequence encodes CAWSPGTSYEQYF.

V usage is TRBV6-6 and J usage is TRBJ2-7, with 9 bases lining up with TRBD2. The CDR3 is made up of 14 amino acids. The germline CDR1 and CDR2 sequences are MNHNY and SVGAGI (reference sequence). V trimming: 6 bases; J trimming: 1 base; junction bases outside the gene matches: 4. The CDR3: CASSTSGGSYEQYF. CDR3 DNA sequence: TGTGCCAGCAGCACCAGCGGGGGGTCCTACGAGCAGTACTTC.

The J gene is TRBJ1-5, the V gene TRBV6-5, with D unresolved. Trimming left V 5 bases short and J 0 bases short, with 5 bases between. Germline V gene data show CDR1 as MNHEY and CDR2 as SVGAGI. CDR3 size: 13 residues. CDR3 sequence (DNA): TGTGCCAGCAGTCGGGATAGCAATCAGCCCCAGCATTTT. It codes for CASSRDSNQPQHF.

The genes are TRBV5-8 and TRBJ2-7; D gene ambiguous. This CDR3 is built from 13 residues. Germline loops: CDR1 SGHTS, CDR2 YDEGEE. Deletions cut 2 bases from V and 2 bases from J, with 8 bases between. Written as DNA, the CDR3 is TGTGCCAGCAGCTTTTCCAGTACCTACGAGCAGTACTTC. Amino acids: CASSFSSTYEQYF.